One and the same sample provided the 12 T cell receptor beta chains below, sequenced in a study of Graves' ophthalmopathy and Graves' hyperthyroidism. Amplification of the TCR beta CDR3 regions used RNA transcripts (as template). The library came from an HTBI-primed first-round RT-PCR and a second-round multiplex PCR. TCRdb passed the multiplex PCR reads through MiXCR, listing each CDR3 protein once. The repertoire includes about 500,000 distinct CDR3 sequences, approximately 35% of them detected once, and roughly 4.5% sits in the top ten. Sequences were obtained from peripheral blood or thyroid tissue (not recorded which). These TCRs come from an adult man with Graves' hyperthyroidism.

On this clonotype itself: A single base separates this from a much larger clone, so it may be a read error. The chain links TRBV20-1 to TRBJ1-4, with D possibly matching TRBD1 (5 bases). This CDR3 spans 15 amino acids. Germline CDR1 reads DFQATT; CDR2 reads SNEGSKA (reference sequence). CDR3 sequence reads: CSATDSTTTSEKLFF. CDR3 nucleotide sequence: TGCAGTGCCACCGACAGCACTACAACTAGTGAAAAACTGTTTTTT.

This clonotype was recorded at least ten times. An end of the junction does not agree with germline; a read error may underlie this. This chain joins TRBV11-2 and TRBJ2-7; D remains ambiguous. The CDR3 contains 12 residues. Germline V gene sequence: CDR1 SGHAT, CDR2 FQNNGV. DNA for the CDR3: TGTGCCAGCAGCTTAGTATCCTCCGAGCAGTACTTC. Translation gives CASSLVSSEQYF.

This clonotype was seen ten or more times. The chain employs TRBV27 and TRBJ1-6; 9 bases match TRBD1. Trimming removed 6 bases from V and 7 bases from J; junction bases left unmatched: 7. Germline lookup yields CDR1 MNHEY and CDR2 SMNVEV (reference sequence). There are 15 residues in the CDR3. CDR3 nucleotides: TGTGCCAGCAGCCTTACCGGGACAGGGAATTCACCCCTCCACTTT. Translated: CASSLTGTGNSPLHF.

This chain links TRBV4-1 with TRBJ2-7; a weak D match, TRBD2 (7 bases). In germline, CDR1 is MGHRA, CDR2 YSYEKL. Trimming pared 5 bases from V and 0 bases from J, leaving 17 bases between. The CDR3 covers 16 residues. CDR3 region: CASSERGGGSSYEQYF. The CDR3 DNA follows: TGCGCCAGCAGCGAAAGGGGGGGTGGAAGCTCCTACGAGCAGTACTTC.

With regard to this clonotype: The missing conserved phenylalanine or tryptophan at the end of this CDR3 makes a read error likely. The DNA is omitted, as the CDR3 cannot be located on it reliably, and the CDR3 follows TCRdb's listing. CDR3 loop: CASRTPLPRL. J is TRBJ1-6 and V is TRBV2; the table gives TRBD1 as D, unverified against the DNA. The germline V gene has CDR1 SNHLY and CDR2 FYNNEI. The CDR3 length is 10 residues, termini included.

There are many counts of this clonotype. CDR3 bases: TGTGCCAGCAGGGGAAGTACGCTGAACACTGAAGCTTTCTTT. Protein sequence: CASRGSTLNTEAFF. This chain uses TRBV7-2 with TRBJ1-1; no definite D call. Germline CDR1 reads SGHTA; CDR2 reads FQGNSA. V gave up 6 bases and J gave up 0 bases, with 11 bases separating them. This CDR3 is built from 14 residues.

This clonotype was detected many times. The rearrangement joins TRBV6-5 to TRBJ1-1; weak D call: TRBD1 (6 bases). The CDR3 has 15 amino acids. The germline V and J ends were trimmed by 6 bases and 3 bases, with 17 bases remaining between them. Germline loops: CDR1 MNHEY, CDR2 SVGAGI. CDR3 bases: TGTGCCAGCAGAATAAACAGGGCTCCGGACACTGAAGCTTTCTTT. Its protein is CASRINRAPDTEAFF.

The J gene is TRBJ1-1, the V gene TRBV10-3, with D perhaps TRBD1 (6 bases). This CDR3 has 14 residues. Deletions cut 2 bases from V and 6 bases from J, with 13 bases between. The germline gives CDR1 ENHRY, CDR2 SYGVKD. The CDR3 nucleotides read TGTGCCATCAGTGAGCCCCAGGGGTCGGCTGAAGCTTTCTTT. It encodes CAISEPQGSAEAFF.

The chain carries TRBV2 and TRBJ1-3; no clear D gene. The germline V gene has CDR1 SNHLY and CDR2 FYNNEI. V gave up 7 bases and J gave up 7 bases, with 11 bases separating them. The CDR3 consists of 12 residues. The CDR3 sequence: CASTQEMNTIYF. The CDR3 DNA is TGTGCCAGCACGCAGGAGATGAACACCATATATTTT. Based on the CDR3 plus reference TRBV2 and TRBJ1-3, the full variable domain is EPEVTQTPSHQVTQMGQEVILRCVPISNHLYFYWYRQILGQKVEFLVSFYNNEISEKSEIFDDQFSVERPDGSNFTLKIRSTKLEDSAMYFCASTQEMNTIYFGEGSWLTVV.

The J gene is TRBJ2-5, the V gene TRBV6-5; 10 positions match TRBD2. The germline V gene encodes CDR1 MNHEY and CDR2 SVGAGI. The CDR3 loop spans 16 amino acids. Trimming cost V 7 bases and J 1 base; bases outside gene matches: 9. The CDR3: CASTPYSGGTQETQYF. The CDR3 nucleotides read TGTGCCAGCACTCCCTATAGCGGGGGGACCCAAGAGACCCAGTACTTC.

A remark on this clonotype: A read error may explain this, as a much larger clone is one base away. The CDR3 DNA follows: TGTGCCAGTAATCGAGCGGGCACGAACGCCGGGGAGCTGTTTTTT. Translated: CASNRAGTNAGELFF. The chain combines TRBV19 with TRBJ2-2; D is perhaps TRBD2 (6 bases). The CDR3 runs to 15 residues. The germline gives CDR1 LNHDA, CDR2 SQIVND (reference sequence).

This clonotype was recorded once. A much larger clone sits a single nucleotide away, making a read error possible. This chain joins TRBV29-1 and TRBJ1-1, with 7 bases lining up with TRBD1. Germline V CDR1 and CDR2: SQVTM, ANQGSEA. Losses at the gene ends were 7 bases for V and 3 bases for J; bases not matched to a gene: 8. This CDR3 is built from 13 residues. CDR3 nucleotides: TGCAGCGGAGGTAGACAGGGTCACACTGAAGCTTTCTTT. Amino acid sequence: CSGGRQGHTEAFF.